The 8 T cell receptor beta chains below come from one sample, sequenced in a study of blood T cell repertoires in COVID-19. Profiling relied on immunoSEQ multiplex PCR, and the TCRdb table lists in-frame clones only, not all of them. The sample has more than 300,000 clones; around nine tenths are singletons. Source material: peripheral blood. These receptors were obtained from a woman younger than 30 who had recovered from COVID-19.

This chain uses TRBV7-2 with TRBJ1-1, with D possibly being TRBD1 (5 bases). The V and J ends lost 5 bases and 0 bases respectively, with 16 bases between them. Germline V gene lookup returns CDR1 SGHTA and CDR2 FQGNSA. The CDR3 is made up of 16 amino acids. CDR3 residues: CASSPRGEGMNTEAFF. The CDR3, as DNA: TGTGCCAGCAGCCCCCGGGGGGAAGGGATGAACACTGAAGCTTTCTTT.

The rearrangement uses TRBV12-3 or TRBV12-4 and TRBJ1-1, with D hard to call. The length of the CDR3 is 13 residues. With 3 bases removed from V and 2 bases from J, the gap between germline ends came to 7 bases. CDR3 protein: CASSFRENTEAFF. In nucleotides, the CDR3 is TGTGCCAGCAGTTTTCGGGAAAACACTGAAGCTTTCTTT.

The V call is TRBV18, the J call TRBJ2-2, with 7 bases that match TRBD1. Germline CDR1 and CDR2: KGHSH and LQKENI. Trimming at V came to 2 bases and at J to 6 bases, leaving 0 bases not matched to a gene. The CDR3 spans 13 residues. CDR3 sequence reads: CASSPGQAGELFF. For the CDR3, the DNA is TGTGCCAGCTCACCAGGACAGGCCGGGGAGCTGTTTTTT.

This chain links TRBV11-2 with TRBJ1-3; D gene ambiguous. The CDR3 has 15 amino acids. Between the trimmed V and J ends, which lost 1 base and 4 bases, there was a span of 11 bases. Germline V gives CDR1 SGHAT, CDR2 FQNNGV. This CDR3 reads CASSLGGLGGNTIYF. The DNA for the CDR3 is TGTGCCAGCAGCTTAGGCGGTTTAGGAGGAAACACCATATATTTT.

The CDR3 bases are TGTGCCTGGAGTGTACCCGGTAACTCTGGAAACACCATATATTTT. Protein product: CAWSVPGNSGNTIYF. This chain links TRBV30 with TRBJ1-3; D call uncertain. V lost 0 bases and J lost 0, with 9 bases in between. The CDR3 length is 15 residues. CDR1 GTSNPN and CDR2 SVGIG come from the germline V gene (reference sequence). The full variable domain, its missing parts supplied by reference TRBV30 and TRBJ1-3, is SQTIHQWPATLVQPVGSPLSLECTVEGTSNPNLYWYRQAAGRGLQLLFYSVGIGQISSEVPQNLSASRPQDRQFILSSKKLLLSDSGFYLCAWSVPGNSGNTIYFGEGSWLTVV.

This chain connects TRBV5-1 to TRBJ1-2, with 10 bases that match TRBD1. From germline, CDR1 is SGHRS and CDR2 YFSETQ. V shed 4 bases, J shed 5 bases, and the junction held 8 bases outside the gene matches. The CDR3 consists of 15 residues. CDR3 loop: CASSPRQGARYGYTF. As DNA, the CDR3 is TGCGCCAGCAGCCCTCGACAGGGGGCAAGGTATGGCTACACCTTC. Full variable domain (remainder filled in from reference TRBV5-1 and TRBJ1-2): KAGVTQTPRYLIKTRGQQVTLSCSPISGHRSVSWYQQTPGQGLQFLFEYFSETQRNKGNFPGRFSGRQFSNSRSEMNVSTLELGDSALYLCASSPRQGARYGYTFGSGTRLTVV.

The V and J genes are TRBV28 and TRBJ1-6, with TRBD1 identical over 9 bases. V dropped 6 bases and J dropped 7; count of bases not matched to a gene: 10. The length of the CDR3 is 16 residues. Germline lookup yields CDR1 MDHEN and CDR2 SYDVKM. The CDR3 here is CASRPYNRGLNSPLHF. CDR3 coding DNA: TGTGCCAGCAGACCTTATAACAGGGGGCTGAATTCACCCCTCCACTTT.

This clone was picked up a small number of times. V is TRBV30 and J is TRBJ1-4; a weak D match, TRBD1 (5 bases). Trimming pared 2 bases from V and 5 bases from J, leaving 12 bases between. In germline, CDR1 is GTSNPN, CDR2 SVGIG (reference sequence). The CDR3 extends over 14 amino acids. CDR3 protein: CAWSRGSGNEKLFF. CDR3 in DNA: TGTGCCTGGAGTAGGGGTTCCGGGAATGAAAAACTGTTTTTT.